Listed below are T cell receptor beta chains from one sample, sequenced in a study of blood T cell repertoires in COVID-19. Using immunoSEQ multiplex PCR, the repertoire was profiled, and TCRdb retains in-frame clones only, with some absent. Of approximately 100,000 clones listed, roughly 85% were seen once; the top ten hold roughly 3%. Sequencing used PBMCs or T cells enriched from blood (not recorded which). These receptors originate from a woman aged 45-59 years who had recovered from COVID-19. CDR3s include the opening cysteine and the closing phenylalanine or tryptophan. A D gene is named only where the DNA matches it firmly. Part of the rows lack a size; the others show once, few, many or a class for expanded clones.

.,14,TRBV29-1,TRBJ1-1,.,TGCAGCGTACTACCGACTGGTCCGAACACTGAAGCTTTCTTT,CSVLPTGPNTEAFF
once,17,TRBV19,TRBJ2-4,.,TGTGCCAGTGGGCCGGGACTCAACCTGAAAGCCAAAAACATTCAGTACTTC,CASGPGLNLKAKNIQYF
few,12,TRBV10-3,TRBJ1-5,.,TGTGCCATCAGTGAAACAGTAGAGCCCCAGCATTTT,CAISETVEPQHF
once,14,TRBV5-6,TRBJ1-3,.,TGTGCCAGCAGTTCAGGGGTCTCTGGAAACACCATATATTTT,CASSSGVSGNTIYF
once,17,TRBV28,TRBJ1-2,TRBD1,TGTGCCAGCAGTTTAAGTGGAGGGGGCGTGTATTCCTATGGCTACACCTTC,CASSLSGGGVYSYGYTF
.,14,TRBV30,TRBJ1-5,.,TGTGCCTGGAGTGTAAACCGGGGAGGTTGGCCCCAGCATTTT,CAWSVNRGGWPQHF
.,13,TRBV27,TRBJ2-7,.,TGTGCCAGCAGGCCAGGGGTGGCCTACGAGCAGTACTTC,CASRPGVAYEQYF
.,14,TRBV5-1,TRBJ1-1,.,TGCGCCAGCAGCCCATTACAGGGGAACACTGAAGCTTTCTTT,CASSPLQGNTEAFF
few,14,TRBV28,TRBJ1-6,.,TGTGCCAGCAGTCGACAGCGTACTCGTTCACCCCTCCACTTT,CASSRQRTRSPLHF
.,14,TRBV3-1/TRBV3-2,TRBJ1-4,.,TGTGCCAGCAGCCAAATGCCCGCGGGTGAAAAACTGTTTTTT,CASSQMPAGEKLFF
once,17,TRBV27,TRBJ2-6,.,TGTGCCAGCAGTTTGGGGGCCCGGCGCTCTGGGCCCAACGTCCTGACTTTC,CASSLGARRSGPNVLTF
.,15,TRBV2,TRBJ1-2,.,TGTGCCAGCAGTGAAGCTCCAGCTGGGGCTCGGGGCTACACCTTC,CASSEAPAGARGYTF
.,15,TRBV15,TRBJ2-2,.,TGTGCCACCAGCAGAGGTCGGGATTACACCGGGGAGCTGTTTTTT,CATSRGRDYTGELFF
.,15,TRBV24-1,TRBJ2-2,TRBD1,TGTGCCACCAGTGGAGGGACAGGAGTAACCGGGGAGCTGTTTTTT,CATSGGTGVTGELFF
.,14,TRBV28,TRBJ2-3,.,TGTGCCAGCAGTCCCCCTCGCGGCACAGATACGCAGTATTTT,CASSPPRGTDTQYF
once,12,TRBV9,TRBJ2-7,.,TGTGCCAGCAGCGTAGGGGAGACCGAGCAGTACTTC,CASSVGETEQYF
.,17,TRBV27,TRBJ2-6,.,TGTGCCAGCAGTTTGGGGGCAGGGAGCTCTGGGGCCAACGTCCTGACTTTC,CASSLGAGSSGANVLTF
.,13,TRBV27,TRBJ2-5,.,TGTGCCAGCGGTTCGATCGAACGGGGGACCCAGTACTTC,CASGSIERGTQYF
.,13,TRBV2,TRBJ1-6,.,TGTGCCAGCACTCGGGACTCGGATTCACCCCTCCACTTT,CASTRDSDSPLHF
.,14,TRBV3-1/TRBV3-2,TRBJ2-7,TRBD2,TGTGCCAGCAGCTTCCTAGCGGCTCGCGACGAGCAGTACTTC,CASSFLAARDEQYF
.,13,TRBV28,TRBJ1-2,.,TGTGCCAGCACCATACAGGGAGTGGATGGCTACACCTTC,CASTIQGVDGYTF
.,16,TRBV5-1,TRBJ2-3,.,TGCGCCAGCAGCTTTAGGTGGGGCGGTAGAGCAGATACGCAGTATTTT,CASSFRWGGRADTQYF
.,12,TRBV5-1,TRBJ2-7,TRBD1,TGCGCCAGCAGAGACAGGGCCTACGAGCAGTACTTC,CASRDRAYEQYF
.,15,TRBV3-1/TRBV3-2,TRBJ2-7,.,TGTGCCAGCAGCCAAGACGAGGCAGGGAGGCGCGAGCAGTACTTC,CASSQDEAGRREQYF
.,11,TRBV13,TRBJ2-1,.,TGTGCCAGCAGCTCATACAATGAGCAGTTCTTC,CASSSYNEQFF
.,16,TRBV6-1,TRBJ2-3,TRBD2,TGTGCCAGCAGTGCCCCGGGACTAGCTAGCACAGATACGCAGTATTTT,CASSAPGLASTDTQYF
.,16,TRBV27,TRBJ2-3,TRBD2,TGTGCCAGCAGTCTGACTAGCGGGGGGGCGGGTGTTACGCAGTATTTT,CASSLTSGGAGVTQYF
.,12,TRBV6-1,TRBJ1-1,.,TGTGCCAGCAGTGAACGGGACACTGAAGCTTTCTTT,CASSERDTEAFF
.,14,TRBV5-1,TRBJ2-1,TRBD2,TGCGCCACCCGGACTAGCGGGGGGGCGCAGGAGCAGTTCTTC,CATRTSGGAQEQFF
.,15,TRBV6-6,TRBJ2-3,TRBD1,TGTGCCAGCACACAACAGGGGACGGGGACAGATACGCAGTATTTT,CASTQQGTGTDTQYF
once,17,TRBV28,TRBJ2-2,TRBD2,TGTGCCAGCAGTTTATCAAGGAGCGGGGGTAACACCGGGGAGCTGTTTTTT,CASSLSRSGGNTGELFF
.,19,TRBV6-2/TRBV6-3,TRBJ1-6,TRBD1,TGTGCCAGCAGTCCCCCGGTGGACAGGGTGTACTACGGTAATTCACCCCTCCACTTT,CASSPPVDRVYYGNSPLHF
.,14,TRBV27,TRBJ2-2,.,TGTGCCAGCAGACCCGGGGTGAACACCGGGGAGCTGTTTTTT,CASRPGVNTGELFF
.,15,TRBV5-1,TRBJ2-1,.,TGCGCCAGCAGCTTTATCGGCGGGACTTACAATGAGCAGTTCTTC,CASSFIGGTYNEQFF
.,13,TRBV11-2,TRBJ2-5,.,TGTGCCAGCAGCCCGAGACAGATAGAGACCCAGTACTTC,CASSPRQIETQYF
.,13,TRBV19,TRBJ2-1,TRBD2,TGTGCCAGTAGAAAGGGACTAGCGAATGAGCAGTTCTTC,CASRKGLANEQFF
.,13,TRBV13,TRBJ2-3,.,TGTGCCAGCAGCCTCCCGTCCGGAGATACGCAGTATTTT,CASSLPSGDTQYF
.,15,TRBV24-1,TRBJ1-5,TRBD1,TGTGCCACCAGTGATGCCGACAGGGGGTGGGAGCCCCAGCATTTT,CATSDADRGWEPQHF
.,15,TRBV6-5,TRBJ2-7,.,TGTGCCAGCAGTTTCACCCGGGAAGCCCCCTACGAGCAGTACTTC,CASSFTREAPYEQYF
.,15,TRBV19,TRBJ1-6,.,TGTGCCAGTAGTCCGGGGGAAGCGGGGAATTCACCCCTCCACTTT,CASSPGEAGNSPLHF
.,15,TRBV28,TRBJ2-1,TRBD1,TGTGCCAGCAGTTTACAACGGACAGGATACAATGAGCAGTTCTTC,CASSLQRTGYNEQFF
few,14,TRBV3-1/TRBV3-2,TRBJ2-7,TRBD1,TGTGCCAGCAGCCAACTCACAGGGGGCTTTGAGCAGTACTTC,CASSQLTGGFEQYF
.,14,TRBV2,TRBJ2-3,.,TGTGCCAGCAGTCCAGGAATTAGCACAGATACGCAGTATTTT,CASSPGISTDTQYF
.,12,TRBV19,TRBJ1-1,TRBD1,TGTGCCAGTAGCCCTCCAGGGGGCGAAGCTTTCTTT,CASSPPGGEAFF
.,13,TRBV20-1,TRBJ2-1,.,TGCAGTGCTAGTGCCTTTAGGGGTAATGAGCAGTTCTTC,CSASAFRGNEQFF
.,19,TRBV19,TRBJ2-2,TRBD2,TGTGCCAGTAGTATCGGAGGTGAGATTAGCGGGAGAATTACCGGGGAGCTGTTTTTT,CASSIGGEISGRITGELFF
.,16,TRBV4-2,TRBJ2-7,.,TGTGCCAGCAGCCAGTATACCCTCGAGCTCAACTACGAGCAGTACTTC,CASSQYTLELNYEQYF
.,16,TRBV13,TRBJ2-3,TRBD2,TGTGCCAGCAGCTTTTTGACCGGGGGGGTGGAAGATACGCAGTATTTT,CASSFLTGGVEDTQYF
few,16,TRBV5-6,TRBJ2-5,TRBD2,TGTGCCAGCAGCTTTAGGGCTAGCGGGAGCCGAGAGACCCAGTACTTC,CASSFRASGSRETQYF
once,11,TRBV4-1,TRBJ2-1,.,TGCGCCAGCAGCCCCGGGGTGGAGCAGTTCTTC,CASSPGVEQFF
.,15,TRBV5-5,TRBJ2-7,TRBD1,TGTGCCAGCAGCTTGGGTAGACAGGGCCGCTACGAGCAGTACTTC,CASSLGRQGRYEQYF
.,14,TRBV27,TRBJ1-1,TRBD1,TGTGCCAGCAGTGCGGGACAGAGGAACACTGAAGCTTTCTTT,CASSAGQRNTEAFF
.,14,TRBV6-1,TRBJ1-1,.,TGTGCCAGCAGTGACAGGGGCTGGGCCACTGAAGCTTTCTTT,CASSDRGWATEAFF
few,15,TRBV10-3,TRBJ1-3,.,TGTGCCATCAGTGAGGGCGGTCCTCGGGGAAACACCATATATTTT,CAISEGGPRGNTIYF
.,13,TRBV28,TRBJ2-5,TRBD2,TGTGCCAGCGGCCTAGCGGCTCGCGGGACCCAGTACTTC,CASGLAARGTQYF